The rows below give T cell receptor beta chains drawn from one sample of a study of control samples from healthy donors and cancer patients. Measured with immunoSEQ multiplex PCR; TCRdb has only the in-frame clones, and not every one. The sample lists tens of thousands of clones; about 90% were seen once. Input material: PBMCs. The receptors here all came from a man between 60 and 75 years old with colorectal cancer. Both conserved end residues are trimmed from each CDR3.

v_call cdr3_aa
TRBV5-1 ASSTGGGAFYEQY
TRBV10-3 AISRGTGDTDTQY
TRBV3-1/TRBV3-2 ASSQAGGGPIQETQY
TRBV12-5 ASGDRPMNTEAF
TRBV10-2 ASSILRGKVDYEQY
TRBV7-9 ASSLQGPYGYT
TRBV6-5 ASDLWGGGTYEQY
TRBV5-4 ASSARAEDSPLH
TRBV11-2 ASTLVGSGGAYEQF
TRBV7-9 ASSLDEAGRSGANVLT
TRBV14 ASSQMGSTYNEQF
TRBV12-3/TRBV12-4 ASKGGWTGKLF
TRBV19 ASSGRTGGFVEQY
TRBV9 ASSGPQGPGAF
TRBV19 ASSTSGTAAYEQY
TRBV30 ACPSGGTYSPLH
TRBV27 ASSLSLGDSSFNEQF
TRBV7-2 ASSFPGQGYNEQY
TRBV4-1 ASSQDVRGGSPLH
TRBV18 ASSLGRRYNSPLH
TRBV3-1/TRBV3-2 ASSQVYRADYGYT
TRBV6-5 ASSPLAGAQETQY
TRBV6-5 ASSYSRGQGAVEQY
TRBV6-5 ASSYSRPGGSYEQY
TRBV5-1 ASSLGLAGPGPDTQY
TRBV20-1 SASVGGGAFEQY
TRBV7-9 ASSFAGGNYGYT